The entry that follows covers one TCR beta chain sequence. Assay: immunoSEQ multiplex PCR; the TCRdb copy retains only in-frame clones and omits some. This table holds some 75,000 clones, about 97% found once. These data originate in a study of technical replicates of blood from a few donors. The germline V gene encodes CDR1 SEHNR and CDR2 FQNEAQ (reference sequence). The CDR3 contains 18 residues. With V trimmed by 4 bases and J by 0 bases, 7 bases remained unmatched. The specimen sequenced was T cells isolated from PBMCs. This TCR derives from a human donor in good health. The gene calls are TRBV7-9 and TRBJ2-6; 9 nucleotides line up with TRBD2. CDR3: CASSSVAGAPSGANVLTF. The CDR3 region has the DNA TGTGCCAGCAGCTCCGTAGCGGGGGCCCCCTCTGGGGCCAACGTCCTGACTTTC.